This T cell receptor beta chain was sequenced in a study of radiotherapy plus CTLA-4 blockade in lung cancer. Across the whole study: Overall, roughly 17% of patients showed an objective response, while 31% attained disease control.

Germline CDR1 is SEHNR and CDR2 is FQNEAQ (reference sequence). This CDR3 has 12 residues. Overall study results and limits: There was expansion of tumor-derived TCR clones in blood after radiotherapy plus ipilimumab.

As regards this clone: Its antigen remains unidentified.

Sequencing was performed with immunoSEQ multiplex PCR; in TCRdb, only in-frame clones are kept and a portion is missing. The sample yields about 73,000 clones, more than 75% seen once. This chain connects TRBV7-9 to TRBJ2-5; no firm D call. TRBJ2-7 matches the DNA end more closely, so the J call is doubtful. The sequences come from peripheral blood, collected from a patient treated with radiotherapy plus ipilimumab. This TCR was sampled from a human donor with non-small cell lung cancer that progressed on radiotherapy plus ipilimumab. CDR3 sequence: CASSLGFYEQYF. Written as DNA, the CDR3 is TGTGCCAGCAGCTTAGGGTTCTACGAGCAGTACTTC.